This TCR beta chain was captured in a study of blood T cell repertoires in COVID-19 (dated by TCRdb to 2018 to 2020). Describing the broader study: Samples covering the acute and convalescent phases of COVID-19 were provided by collaborators in the United States, Italy and Spain. The material from the prospective study consisted of cDNA or gDNA derived from T cells, B-cell-depleted T cells, or PBMCs. Deeply sampled blood TCRbeta repertoires from subjects exposed to, actively infected with, or recovered from COVID-19 were included in the dataset. The repertoires were released in a freely available public database meant as a resource for research on the immune response to SARS-CoV-2. The samples were drawn from two sources: the first 160 participants of the ongoing ImmuneRACE study, and some 1,300 subjects contributed by 6 global collaborators. Nearly every sample came with metadata listing a de-identified subject ID, COVID-19 status, age in years and sex. Where HLA class I and class II types were available, the types were taken from metadata supplied by the sample provider, not from assay-based typing. General study outcomes and caveats: How much clinical and demographic metadata was included differed by source and by participant, and the metadata was provided uncurated.

The CDR3 contains 15 residues, cysteine and phenylalanine counted. Only the CDR3 part of the read is kept: 45 bases, read in frame from the first base. Trimming takes 7 bases off V and 4 bases off J; junction bases not matched to a gene: 13. According to the germline V gene (reference sequence), CDR1 reads SEHNR and CDR2 reads FQNEAQ. With regard to this clone: The antigen this receptor binds is unknown. No qualities accompany the bases; no much larger clone lies one base away.

Collaborating institutions collected whole blood in K2EDTA tubes following their own protocols. For TCRbeta analysis, collaborator samples were shipped as frozen whole blood, as isolated PBMCs, or as DNA extracted from either sample type. TCRbeta CDR3 regions were amplified from genomic DNA by means of the immunoSEQ Assay, a bias-controlled multiplex PCR. The authors' analysis ran thus. Nucleated cell counts per sample were estimated from amplification of reference gene primers within the assay. Sequence reads were collapsed and filtered to measure the absolute abundance of every unique TCRbeta CDR3 rearrangement. For each sample, productive Simpson clonality was calculated as the square root of Simpson's diversity index over productive rearrangements. Entries here come from immuneACCESS through TCRdb and include only in-frame sequences with V and J called. Some clones fail to appear in such tables; in the studies checked, an unresolved V gene covers under half of the shortfall, and the cause of the remainder is unknown. The DNA was the basis for D and trimming; V, J and clone size are from that table. This sample is represented by 90,000 to 120,000 clones; about 89% of them were singletons. Together, the top ten hold roughly 5% of the sample.

Recombination connected TRBV7-9 to TRBJ2-7; TRBD2 matches 7 bases in the middle. This receptor was obtained from a human donor in a cohort sampled during active COVID-19. Sequencing input: peripheral blood. The CDR3 amino acid sequence is: CASTHGGDGRYEQYF. The DNA reads as follows: TGTGCCAGCACCCATGGGGGGGATGGTCGGTACGAGCAGTACTTC.